Shown below are 18 T cell receptor beta chains from a single sample sequenced in a study of blood T cell repertoires in COVID-19 (dated by TCRdb to about 2020). Library construction relied on the immunoSEQ multiplex PCR assay. The table was pulled from immuneACCESS by TCRdb, which kept in-frame rearrangements only. Such tables lose some clones; where checked, under half of the loss comes from unresolved V genes, and the rest has no known cause. In all, the sample holds some 160,000 clones, and about four fifths of those were seen once. The ten largest clones capture around 6.3% of the sample. Sequenced sample: peripheral blood. These receptors were obtained from a man between 65 and 80 years old with active or convalescent COVID-19.

This sequence joins TRBV5-1 and TRBJ2-1; TRBD2 agrees at 9 bases. The V segment lost 0 bases and the J segment 5 bases; nucleotides outside the gene matches: 9. This CDR3 contains 17 residues. CDR1 and CDR2 from the germline V gene are SGHRS and YFSETQ. For the CDR3, the DNA is TGCGCCAGCAGCTTGGATCCGGCTAGCGGGAACCACAATGAGCAGTTCTTC. Its translation is CASSLDPASGNHNEQFF. Full variable domain (missing parts from reference TRBV5-1 and TRBJ2-1): KAGVTQTPRYLIKTRGQQVTLSCSPISGHRSVSWYQQTPGQGLQFLFEYFSETQRNKGNFPGRFSGRQFSNSRSEMNVSTLELGDSALYLCASSLDPASGNHNEQFFGPGTRLTVL.

The chain joins TRBV28 to TRBJ1-5; no clear D gene. Trimming took off 2 bases at V and 2 bases at J, with 13 bases between the two ends. The length of the CDR3 is 16 residues. The germline CDR1 and CDR2 sequences are MDHEN and SYDVKM. CDR3 DNA: TGTGCCAGCAGTTTACTAGGGAGTCCGGGCAATCAGCCCCAGCATTTT. It specifies CASSLLGSPGNQPQHF.

J is TRBJ2-2 and V is TRBV5-4; no clear D gene. Germline V CDR1 and CDR2: SGHNT, YYREEE (reference sequence). Trimming left V 1 base short and J 1 base short, with 8 bases between. This CDR3 region has 15 residues. The CDR3 sequence: CASSLPTGNTGELFF. The CDR3 DNA sequence: TGTGCCAGCAGCTTGCCGACGGGGAACACCGGGGAGCTGTTTTTT. Filled out from reference TRBV5-4 and TRBJ2-2, the complete variable domain reads ETGVTQSPTHLIKTRGQQVTLRCSSQSGHNTVSWYQQALGQGPQFIFQYYREEENGRGNFPPRFSGLQFPNYSSELNVNALELDDSALYLCASSLPTGNTGELFFGEGSRLTVL.

This clone was detected a few times. The chain employs TRBV19 and TRBJ1-5; 9 bases are a match to TRBD1. Germline V gene sequence: CDR1 LNHDA, CDR2 SQIVND (reference sequence). Trimming cost V 5 bases and J 7 bases; bases outside gene matches: 9. The CDR3 has 15 residues. This chain's CDR3 is CASSGTGNPWQPQHF. DNA of the CDR3: TGTGCCAGTAGTGGGACAGGGAATCCGTGGCAGCCCCAGCATTTT.

This chain links TRBV2 with TRBJ2-5; perhaps TRBD2 as D (5 bases). V was clipped by 8 bases and J by 1 base, with 17 bases between them. The length of the CDR3 is 15 residues. CDR1 and CDR2 from the germline V gene are SNHLY and FYNNEI. Here the CDR3 reads CASGGVYGIQETQYF. The CDR3 bases are TGTGCCAGCGGAGGAGTTTACGGAATCCAAGAGACCCAGTACTTC.

This sequence joins TRBV5-1 and TRBJ2-7, with D unresolved. V shed 6 bases and J shed 1 base, with 14 bases lying between them. The CDR3 is 14 residues long. Germline V gives CDR1 SGHRS, CDR2 YFSETQ. CDR3 amino acids: CASTDGSASYEQYF. The CDR3 bases are TGCGCCAGCACTGACGGGTCTGCTTCCTACGAGCAGTACTTC.

The V call is TRBV5-1, the J call TRBJ2-1; TRBD1 aligns across 7 bases. Germline lookup yields CDR1 SGHRS and CDR2 YFSETQ. V dropped 0 bases and J dropped 0; count of bases not matched to a gene: 3. The CDR3 extends over 16 amino acids. The CDR3 reads CASSLATGDSYNEQFF. CDR3 sequence (DNA): TGCGCCAGCAGCTTGGCCACAGGGGACTCCTACAATGAGCAGTTCTTC.

This chain connects TRBV5-4 to TRBJ2-3; TRBD2 might be the D (5 bases). V was pared by 0 bases and J by 4 bases, with 15 bases between. Germline V gene data show CDR1 as SGHNT and CDR2 as YYREEE (reference sequence). This CDR3 contains 16 residues. Here the CDR3 reads CASSLAGQAVADTQYF. In DNA, the CDR3 is TGTGCCAGCAGCTTGGCCGGGCAAGCGGTCGCAGATACGCAGTATTTT.

The V call is TRBV5-1, the J call TRBJ2-2; 9 positions agree with TRBD2. In germline, CDR1 is SGHRS, CDR2 YFSETQ. The CDR3 has 15 amino acids. Trimming took 4 bases from V and 1 from J; bases not matched to a gene: 2. This CDR3 is CASSPTSGNTGELFF. CDR3 nucleotides: TGCGCCAGCAGCCCGACTAGCGGGAACACCGGGGAGCTGTTTTTT.

The rearrangement links TRBV7-4 to TRBJ2-3, with 7 bases aligning to TRBD2. The CDR3 spans 16 residues. V shed 0 bases and J 4 bases; nucleotides not matched to a gene: 7. Germline V gene data show CDR1 as SGHVT and CDR2 as SQSDAQ. DNA for the CDR3: TGTGCCAGCAGCTTAGCGTTGCCTAGCGGCCCAGATACGCAGTATTTT. As protein: CASSLALPSGPDTQYF.

The CDR3 DNA reads TGTGCCATCAGTGTTACAGGGCAGAACACTGAAGCTTTCTTT. Protein product: CAISVTGQNTEAFF. The genes are TRBV10-3 and TRBJ1-1; tentatively, D is TRBD1 (6 bases). The CDR3 runs to 14 residues. The V gene lost 4 bases and the J gene lost 1 base, with 10 bases spanning the gap. Germline V gene data show CDR1 as ENHRY and CDR2 as SYGVKD.

This chain joins TRBV13 and TRBJ2-3, with 11 bases identical to TRBD1. Unmatched junction bases numbered 7, after V lost 5 bases and J lost 6 bases. The CDR3 covers 15 residues. CDR1 is PRHDT and CDR2 is FYEKMQ in the germline V gene (reference sequence). In DNA form, the CDR3 reads TGTGCCAGCAGCGGACAGGGGGCAGGTCGGGATACGCAGTATTTT. Amino acid sequence: CASSGQGAGRDTQYF.

V is TRBV5-4 and J is TRBJ1-1; D remains ambiguous. This CDR3 has 13 amino acids. Trimming pared 5 bases from V and 1 base from J, leaving 9 bases between. Germline values: CDR1 SGHNT, CDR2 YYREEE (reference sequence). The CDR3 protein is CASSPVSNTEAFF. The CDR3 nucleotides are TGTGCCAGCAGTCCCGTTTCGAACACTGAAGCTTTCTTT.

This clone was recorded a few times. The chain couples TRBV6-5 to TRBJ1-6, with TRBD1 matching 8 bases. Germline V CDR1 and CDR2: MNHEY, SVGAGI. With V trimmed by 4 bases and J by 9 bases, 8 bases remained unmatched. CDR3 size: 15 residues. CDR3 sequence: CASSSDRVSSSPLHF. The CDR3 DNA follows: TGTGCCAGCAGTTCGGACAGGGTATCGAGTTCACCCCTCCACTTT.

This clone has just one count. V is TRBV6-5 and J is TRBJ1-2; D is undetermined. V was pared by 0 bases and J by 8 bases, with 13 bases between. The CDR3 has 14 amino acids. Germline CDR1 and CDR2: MNHEY and SVGAGI. DNA for the CDR3: TGTGCCAGCAGTTACTCGGCAGAGCGCTCAGGCTACACCTTC. This sequence encodes CASSYSAERSGYTF.

The chain combines TRBV5-1 with TRBJ2-1; D uncertain. V lost 5 bases, J lost 6 bases, and 15 bases lay in between. Per the germline V gene, CDR1 is SGHRS and CDR2 is YFSETQ. The CDR3 is made up of 14 amino acids. CDR3 residues: CASRVSGRGNEQFF. The CDR3 nucleotides read TGCGCCAGCAGAGTTTCCGGTCGAGGCAATGAGCAGTTCTTC.

The V and J genes are TRBV5-6 and TRBJ2-5; weak D call: TRBD1 (6 bases). Germline loops: CDR1 SGHDT, CDR2 YYEEEE. The V gene lost 2 bases and the J gene lost 4 bases, with 15 bases spanning the gap. The CDR3 runs 15 residues. DNA for the CDR3: TGTGCCAGCAGCTTTGGACAGACCTTGGGAGAGACCCAGTACTTC. Amino acids: CASSFGQTLGETQYF.

This chain joins TRBV18 and TRBJ2-7; TRBD1 matches at 9 bases. Trimming at V came to 0 bases and at J to 3 bases, leaving 6 bases not matched to a gene. The V gene's germline CDR1 is KGHSH and CDR2 LQKENI. The CDR3 extends over 16 amino acids. In DNA form, the CDR3 reads TGTGCCAGCTCACCACCGTCTGGGACAGGGAACTACGAGCAGTACTTC. It is translated as CASSPPSGTGNYEQYF.